These T cell receptor beta chains were read from a single sample in a study of blood T cell repertoires in COVID-19. Profiled with immunoSEQ multiplex PCR; TCRdb holds only in-frame clones, not every one. The repertoire holds a few hundred thousand clones, with around 81% as singletons. Sequenced: PBMCs or T cells enriched from blood (not recorded which). The receptors here all came from a man in his thirties or forties with acute COVID-19. CDR3s include the opening cysteine and the closing phenylalanine or tryptophan. Fields, in order: V gene, J gene, clone size, D gene, CDR3 DNA, CDR3 protein. D genes are given only for firm matches. Clone size is shown for a subset of rows, as once, few, many or a class of expanded clone.

>TRBV3-1/TRBV3-2|TRBJ1-1|once|.
TGTGCCAGCAGCCCCCCAGGAATGAACACTGAAGCTTTCTTT
CASSPPGMNTEAFF
>TRBV7-2|TRBJ1-3|.|.
TGTGCCAGCAGCTTAGACCCGACAGGAAACACCATATATTTT
CASSLDPTGNTIYF
>TRBV28|TRBJ2-5|.|TRBD2
TGTGCCAGCAGTTTCCCCAATCTAGCGGGGGACAAAGAGACCCAGTACTTC
CASSFPNLAGDKETQYF
>TRBV5-1|TRBJ1-1|.|.
TGCGCCAGCAGCTTGTCAGGGGTGAACACTGAAGCTTTCTTT
CASSLSGVNTEAFF
>TRBV11-2|TRBJ1-6|few|.
TGTGCCAGCAGCTTATCCCGACAGTCTAATTCACCCCTCCACTTT
CASSLSRQSNSPLHF
>TRBV2|TRBJ1-6|many|TRBD1
TGTGCCAGCAGTGAAAGACAGGGGGCTTCCAATTCACCCCTCCACTTT
CASSERQGASNSPLHF
>TRBV7-3|TRBJ2-1|.|TRBD2
TGTGCCAGCAGCGTCCAACTAGCGGGAGAGCAGTTCTTC
CASSVQLAGEQFF
>TRBV2|TRBJ1-1|.|.
TGTGCCAGCATAAGGACAGAGAACACTGAAGCTTTCTTT
CASIRTENTEAFF
>TRBV7-2|TRBJ2-1|once|TRBD2
TGTGCCAGCAGCCTTTACGCACTAGCGGGGGTATGGGGCAATGAGCAGTTCTTC
CASSLYALAGVWGNEQFF
>TRBV28|TRBJ1-6|.|TRBD1
TGTGCCAGCAGGTTCCCGGGACAGGGGAATCCACCCCTCCACTTT
CASRFPGQGNPPLHF
>TRBV6-1|TRBJ2-5|.|TRBD2
TGTGCCAGCAGTGGTGGGGTAGCGGGGGGACAAGAGACCCAGTACTTC
CASSGGVAGGQETQYF
>TRBV25-1|TRBJ1-5|.|.
TGTGCCAGCATCAAGAGGGCCACTTTGAAACAGCCCCAGCATTTT
CASIKRATLKQPQHF
>TRBV9|TRBJ1-6|once|TRBD1
TGTGCCAGCAGCGTAGGTGGGACAGGGATTTCACCCCTCCACTTT
CASSVGGTGISPLHF
>TRBV7-9|TRBJ2-3|.|TRBD2
TGTGCCAGCAGCTCACCAGGGTGGCGGGGGGTTAGCACAGATACGCAGTATTTT
CASSSPGWRGVSTDTQYF
>TRBV7-6|TRBJ1-6|.|.
TGTGCCAGCAGCTTAGAAGCGGGCCCCTCCTATAATTCACCCCTCCACTTT
CASSLEAGPSYNSPLHF
>TRBV18|TRBJ2-7|.|TRBD1
TGTGCCAGCTCTTTGACAGGGGACCTCGAGCAGTACTTC
CASSLTGDLEQYF
>TRBV3-1/TRBV3-2|TRBJ2-7|.|.
TGTGCCAGCTCCCAGGGCTCCGAGCAGTACTTC
CASSQGSEQYF
>TRBV6-5|TRBJ1-2|.|TRBD1
TGTGCCAGCAGCAGGGGGCTCGGCTATGGCTACACCTTC
CASSRGLGYGYTF
>TRBV5-1|TRBJ1-4|.|TRBD1
TGCGCCAGCAGCCGGGACAGGCCTAATGAAAAACTGTTTTTT
CASSRDRPNEKLFF
>TRBV5-1|TRBJ1-1|.|.
TGCGCCAGCAGCTTCGGTGACACGGCCACTGAAGCTTTCTTT
CASSFGDTATEAFF
>TRBV30|TRBJ2-5|.|.
TGTGCCTGGACCTCTAGGGAGACCCAGTACTTC
CAWTSRETQYF
>TRBV2|TRBJ2-2|few|TRBD2
TGTGCCAGCAGTCTACTAGCGGGGGCGAACACCGGGGAGCTGTTTTTT
CASSLLAGANTGELFF
>TRBV12-3/TRBV12-4|TRBJ1-1|.|.
TGTGCCAGCAGTCTTACGGGGGGGGGTGAAGCTTTCTTT
CASSLTGGGEAFF
>TRBV4-1|TRBJ2-3|.|.
TGCGCCAGCAGCCAAGATATAGATGATACGCAGTATTTT
CASSQDIDDTQYF
>TRBV5-4|TRBJ2-5|.|.
TGTGCCAGCAGCCCCCGGGAGAAAGAGACCCAGTACTTC
CASSPREKETQYF
>TRBV19|TRBJ2-4|.|.
TGTGCCAGGCCTGTAGATTGCGCCAAAAACATTCAGTACTTC
CARPVDCAKNIQYF
>TRBV25-1|TRBJ1-5|.|.
TGTGCCAGCAGTGAATTTAGAAGCGTATCCAACCATCAGCCCCAGCATTTT
CASSEFRSVSNHQPQHF
>TRBV6-2/TRBV6-3|TRBJ1-1|.|.
TGTGCCAGCAGTTATCCCGCTCGGTCCGCCGTGAACACTGAAGCTTTCTTT
CASSYPARSAVNTEAFF
>TRBV7-9|TRBJ1-4|.|TRBD1
TGTGCCAGCAGCACCAGGACAGGGGCAACTAATGAAAAACTGTTTTTT
CASSTRTGATNEKLFF
>TRBV2|TRBJ2-4|.|TRBD1
TGTGCCAGCAATTTCGACAGGGTGGCCAAAAACATTCAGTACTTC
CASNFDRVAKNIQYF
>TRBV27|TRBJ2-1|.|TRBD2
TGTGCCAGCAGTAGCATAGCGGGAAGCTCCTACAATGAGCAGTTCTTC
CASSSIAGSSYNEQFF
>TRBV27|TRBJ1-5|.|.
TGTGCCAGCAGTTTCCTCAGCGGGAGCGGCAATCAGCCCCAGCATTTT
CASSFLSGSGNQPQHF
>TRBV6-5|TRBJ2-7|.|.
TGTGCCAGCAGTCCGGGGGAGTACGAGCAGTACTTC
CASSPGEYEQYF
>TRBV6-4|TRBJ1-4|.|.
TGTGCCAGCAGTGACTTGGAGAATGAAAAACTGTTTTTT
CASSDLENEKLFF
>TRBV2|TRBJ1-3|.|.
TGTGCCAGCAGTGCTAGGGGTCACACCATATATTTT
CASSARGHTIYF
>TRBV7-9|TRBJ1-4|.|TRBD1
TGTGCCAGCAGCTTAGGACAGGGGGCGTACGGTGAAAAACTGTTTTTT
CASSLGQGAYGEKLFF
>TRBV2|TRBJ2-5|once|TRBD1
TGTGCCAGTAAAGCAGGGGGCGGAGAGACCCAGTACTTC
CASKAGGGETQYF
>TRBV28|TRBJ1-5|.|.
TGTGCCGGCCAGGGTCCTTCAAATCAGCCCCAGCATTTT
CAGQGPSNQPQHF
>TRBV5-1|TRBJ1-2|.|.
TGCGCCAGCAAAACCCTTCAGGGCTCTAACTATGGCTACACCTTC
CASKTLQGSNYGYTF
>TRBV9|TRBJ1-6|.|.
TGTGCCAGCAGCGTAACAACAGGGAATTCACCCCTCCACTTT
CASSVTTGNSPLHF
>TRBV2|TRBJ1-4|.|TRBD1
TGTGCCAGCAGACCCGGGACAGGGGTCGAAAAACTGTTTTTT
CASRPGTGVEKLFF
>TRBV18|TRBJ2-5|.|.
TGTGCCAGCTCACCGGGCAGTCAAGAGACCCAGTACTTC
CASSPGSQETQYF
>TRBV27|TRBJ2-2|.|TRBD1
TGTGCCAGCAGTTTCAGGTTGGGCACAGGGGGAGACCGGGAGCTGTTTTTT
CASSFRLGTGGDRELFF
>TRBV7-9|TRBJ2-3|.|.
TGTGCCAGCAGCCCCTTGGGAGGTACGCAGTATTTT
CASSPLGGTQYF
>TRBV5-4|TRBJ2-1|.|.
TGTGCCAGCTCCCGGGACACGGGGTCCTACAATGAGCAGTTCTTC
CASSRDTGSYNEQFF
>TRBV13|TRBJ1-1|.|.
TGTGCCAGCAGCTTCCGAGGAGGAGTGAACACTGAAGCTTTCTTT
CASSFRGGVNTEAFF
>TRBV28|TRBJ2-7|many|.
TGTGCCAGCAGCTACTTTGGGGAGAACTACGAGCAGTACTTC
CASSYFGENYEQYF
>TRBV7-9|TRBJ2-5|.|.
TGTGCCAGCAGCCCGCGGGAGACCCAGTACTTC
CASSPRETQYF
>TRBV27|TRBJ2-1|.|TRBD2
TGTGCCAGCAGCCGTTTAGTAGCGGGGGGAATGAGCTCCTACAATGAGCAGTTCTTC
CASSRLVAGGMSSYNEQFF
>TRBV28|TRBJ1-4|.|TRBD1
TGTGCCAGCAGTTTATTGGGGACAGCAAATGAAAAACTGTTTTTT
CASSLLGTANEKLFF
>TRBV29-1|TRBJ2-7|.|.
TGCAGCGTCGATGTGACATCATTTTCCTACGAGCAGTACTTC
CSVDVTSFSYEQYF
>TRBV6-5|TRBJ2-7|once|TRBD2
TGTGCCAGCTGGGACTACCACTACGAGCAGTACTTC
CASWDYHYEQYF
>TRBV30|TRBJ2-3|.|TRBD1
TGTGCCTGGAACGACAGGGGGCCTAGCACAGATACGCAGTATTTT
CAWNDRGPSTDTQYF